This TCR beta chain came from a study of T cells in Graves' hyperthyroidism and ophthalmopathy. Study-level points and caveats: In the blood, most expanded thyroid clonotypes above 0.001 appeared as well.

TCR beta CDR3 regions were amplified from RNA. HTBI primers were the set used in a first-round RT-PCR of the TCR CDR3. TCRdb re-derived calls from the multiplex PCR reads in MiXCR, one entry per CDR3 protein. The sample lists about 560,000 distinct CDR3 sequences; approximately 15% were seen once. Ten or more counts support this clonotype. Its target is not known. Trimming stripped 0 bases from V and 3 bases from J, with 9 bases between. The V gene's germline CDR1 is MNHEY and CDR2 SMNVEV (reference sequence). This CDR3 spans 14 amino acids. This TCR came from a young woman with Graves' hyperthyroidism. The chain uses TRBV27 and TRBJ2-7; perhaps TRBD1 as D (6 bases). The source material was blood. The CDR3 nucleotides are TGTGCCAGCAGTTTATCTTACAGGGACTACGAGCAGTACTTC. Protein sequence: CASSLSYRDYEQYF.